This T cell receptor (beta chain) was obtained from a study of early T cells in non-severe SARS-CoV-2 infection. The table lists this clonotype with many counts. Its target is not known. Individual cDNA molecules received unique molecular identifiers during library preparation. From the 5' RACE reads, TCRdb called clonotypes with MiXCR, one entry per CDR3 protein. The sample shows tens of thousands of distinct CDR3 sequences, more than 4% of them seen only once. Study-level points and caveats: Private and CD4 specificities were missed by VDJdb matching, which favored anti-spike CD8 responses.

V shed 6 bases, J shed 3 bases, and the junction held 9 bases outside the gene matches. The CDR3 is 15 amino acids. Germline CDR1 KGHSH, CDR2 LQKENI. The TCR originated in an adult who was a healthcare worker with PCR-confirmed SARS-CoV-2 infection or an uninfected control (not recorded which). The sequenced sample consisted of whole blood. The chain has TRBV18 and TRBJ1-2; 8 bases align to TRBD1. The CDR3 nucleotides are TGTGCCAGCTCTCCCAGGGACAGGAGTGACTATGGCTACACCTTC. Translated, it gives CASSPRDRSDYGYTF.